The 10 T cell receptor beta chains given below trace back to one sample, sequenced in a study of patients and donors after allogeneic stem cell transplantation. One entry per CDR3 protein, called by TCRdb with MiXCR from the RT-PCR reads. This table has approximately 430,000 distinct CDR3 sequences, 15% to 20% appearing once. Sequenced material: blood, either unsorted or a sorted T cell fraction (not recorded which). These receptors were taken from a human donor who was either an allogeneic HSCT recipient or a stem cell or donor lymphocyte infusion donor (not recorded which). It is not recorded whose cells these are; they may come from a transplant donor.

This clonotype was recorded a few times. The chain combines TRBV19 with TRBJ2-3; D ambiguous. Trimming took off 3 bases at V and 2 bases at J, with 6 bases between the two ends. Germline V gene sequence: CDR1 LNHDA, CDR2 SQIVND (reference sequence). This CDR3 is built from 13 residues. CDR3 bases: TGTGCCAGTAGTATGCCACCCACAGATACGCAGTATTTT. This encodes CASSMPPTDTQYF.

This chain links TRBV5-1 with TRBJ2-2; 7 bases agree with TRBD1. The CDR3 is made up of 15 amino acids. Trimming removed 5 bases from V and 3 bases from J; junction bases left unmatched: 7. From germline, CDR1 is SGHRS and CDR2 YFSETQ. CDR3 protein: CASSLTGFYTGELFF. The CDR3 DNA reads TGCGCCAGCAGTCTGACAGGGTTTTACACCGGGGAGCTGTTTTTT.

This sequence joins TRBV6-1 and TRBJ1-3; D perhaps matches TRBD1 (6 bases). Germline-derived CDR1 and CDR2 are MNHNS and SASEGT. The CDR3 runs 16 residues. V was trimmed by 8 bases and J by 0 bases, leaving 17 bases between them. The CDR3 reads CASHLTGQSSGNTIYF. As DNA, the CDR3 is TGTGCCAGCCACCTGACGGGACAAAGCTCTGGAAACACCATATATTTT.

This clonotype was picked up many times. The chain recombines TRBV4-3 with TRBJ1-3; no clear D. Germline-derived CDR1 and CDR2 are LGHNA and YSLEER. Trimming shortened V by 1 base and J by 3 bases, and 13 bases separated the two germline ends. The CDR3 sequence is 16 residues long. The CDR3: CASSQAPVPDGNTIYF. CDR3 DNA sequence: TGCGCCAGCAGCCAAGCCCCGGTCCCTGATGGAAACACCATATATTTT.

The CDR3: CASSEEGSGYTF. The CDR3 nucleotides read TGTGCCAGCAGTGAAGAAGGTTCTGGCTACACCTTC. The rearrangement uses TRBV2 and TRBJ1-2; D unresolved. CDR1 is SNHLY, CDR2 FYNNEI, per germline. Trimming left V 1 base short and J 7 bases short, with 7 bases between. CDR3 length: 12 amino acids.

This chain connects TRBV20-1 to TRBJ2-5; D unresolved. This CDR3 is built from 14 residues. Germline V gene data show CDR1 as DFQATT and CDR2 as SNEGSKA (reference sequence). Trimming shortened V by 1 base and J by 4 bases, and 13 bases separated the two germline ends. CDR3 in amino acids: CSARGQARLETQYF. The CDR3 nucleotides read TGCAGTGCTAGAGGACAAGCGCGATTAGAGACCCAGTACTTC.

The J gene is TRBJ1-5, the V gene TRBV4-1; D is uncertain. The CDR3 contains 16 residues. CDR1 MGHRA and CDR2 YSYEKL come from the germline V gene. The germline V and J ends were trimmed by 1 base and 2 bases, with 12 bases remaining between them. The CDR3 sequence: CASSQVPGIGNQPQHF. The CDR3 DNA sequence: TGCGCCAGCAGCCAAGTTCCGGGTATAGGCAATCAGCCCCAGCATTTT.

This clonotype was picked up many times. The chain carries TRBV4-1 and TRBJ2-7; D call uncertain. CDR3 size: 16 residues. V dropped 1 base and J dropped 0 bases, with 13 bases sitting between them. Germline V gives CDR1 MGHRA, CDR2 YSYEKL. CDR3 amino acids: CASSQVGGLSSYEQYF. In DNA, the CDR3 is TGCGCCAGCAGCCAAGTGGGTGGCCTTTCCTCCTACGAGCAGTACTTC.

This clonotype has ten or more counts. The chain has TRBV7-9 and TRBJ2-1, with unresolved D. Germline-derived CDR1 and CDR2 are SEHNR and FQNEAQ (reference sequence). V was cut by 2 bases and J by 0 bases, with 8 bases left in between. The CDR3 contains 15 residues. CDR3 bases: TGTGCCAGCAGCTTACGAGCATCCTCCTACAATGAGCAGTTCTTC. This gives the protein CASSLRASSYNEQFF.

This CDR3 reads CASSQDERGTYEQYF. CDR3 in DNA: TGCGCCAGCAGCCAAGATGAACGGGGGACCTACGAGCAGTACTTC. The rearrangement joins TRBV4-1 to TRBJ2-7; D is possibly TRBD2 (6 bases). The germline gives CDR1 MGHRA, CDR2 YSYEKL. This CDR3 is 15 amino acids long. V shed 0 bases and J shed 2 bases, with 11 bases lying between them.